This entry concerns a single TCR beta chain. Its recognized antigen is unknown. Base qualities are not provided; no much larger clone lies one nucleotide away. This specimen comes from a study of CD8+ T cells in alopecia areata (dated 2018 in TCRdb). Broadly, across the study: The treated patients, all with moderate-to-severe alopecia areata, were enrolled in an open-label pilot trial of oral tofacitinib given at 5 to 10 mg twice daily. Tofacitinib was administered for 6 to 18 months, and 6 months of follow-up off drug were then conducted to assess delayed response and recurrence. In both human patients and the C3H/HeJ mouse model, the study applied high-throughput TCRbeta sequencing to look at T cell clonal expansion in alopecia areata. On the human side, TCRbeta sequencing was run on scalp tissue and on sorted CD4+ and CD8+ peripheral blood T cells from healthy controls and from alopecia areata patients with either patchy or totalis/universalis disease. Biopsies were taken from tofacitinib-treated patients at baseline and again at 4 and 24 weeks into treatment, and several of those patients also had a later scalp biopsy. Scalp clonality was compared across normal scalp (n=4), patchy alopecia areata scalp (n=8), and alopecia totalis/universalis scalp (n=8). RNA was obtained with the PAXgene miRNA kit for fixed scalp, the miRNeasy kit for PBMCs, and the RNeasy kit for mouse skin. TCRbeta CDR3 regions were amplified by immunoSEQ multiplex PCR using 35 Vbeta forward and 13 Jbeta reverse primers.

The time point label, as the study defines it: baseline before oral tofacitinib. Lesional scalp punch biopsies and peripheral blood were obtained from alopecia areata patients. PBMCs were isolated by density centrifugation and stained for CD3, CD4 and CD8, and CD4+ and CD8+ T cells were sorted on a FACSAria. Preparation of the library involved the immunoSEQ multiplex PCR assay. RNA was extracted from all samples and reverse transcribed into cDNA as template for TCR sequencing. First-strand cDNA was synthesized with SuperScript III using a 2:1 mix of oligo-dT and random hexamers. A synthetic immune receptor repertoire was used to assess amplification bias, and residual bias was removed computationally. In the paper's pipeline: Raw reads were preprocessed for error removal, and CDR3 was defined according to IMGT conventions as running from the conserved cysteine to phenylalanine. Clonality was computed by normalizing Shannon entropy by log2 of the number of productive unique TCRs and subtracting the result from 1. Whether each scalp clone was CD4 or CD8 was inferred by checking scalp TCRbeta sequences against the CD4 and CD8 repertoires from sorted blood. TCRdb carries this immuneACCESS record with in-frame sequences only. Its versions omit some clonotypes, under half of them owing to an unresolved V gene in the studies checked, with the rest unexplained. Clonal size and the V and J genes are those of that table, whereas D and trimming came from the DNA. The sample table lists about 69,000 clones, approximately 58% of them with a count of one. Approximately 19% of the sample is taken by the ten largest.

The full study reports these points: Higher clonality and more expanded CD8+ clones were observed in lesional scalp than in normal scalp, particularly in alopecia totalis/universalis, a finding suggestive of antigenic drive. Resident alphabeta T cells in normal human skin are also sequenced, complicating scalp TCR repertoire analysis, unlike mouse skin dominated by gammadelta T cells. Shared TCR sequences between patients were less evident than in mice, which may be partly attributable to HLA diversity in the patient population.

A distance of 11 bases separates the germline ends of V and J, which lose 2 bases and 2 bases respectively. Including the terminal cysteine and phenylalanine, the CDR3 comprises 14 residues. CDR3 DNA only is kept here, 42 bases in frame from base 1. CDR1 and CDR2 are drawn from the germline V gene: SGHDT, YYEEEE. The chain uses TRBV5-6 and TRBJ2-7, with TRBD1 as a weak D call on 6 bases. The receptor comes from a human donor with alopecia areata. This specimen was CD8+ T cells sorted from blood, taken at week 0. The DNA sequence reads TGTGCCAGCAGCTTTCGGACAGTTACCTACGAGCAGTACTTC. This is translated as CASSFRTVTYEQYF.